This entry is about one T cell receptor (beta chain). Its antigen has not been determined. Inclusive of the bounding cysteine and phenylalanine, the CDR3 is 12 residues long. DNA for this receptor is not on file. Sequences LNHDA (CDR1) and SQIVND (CDR2) are obtained from the germline V gene (reference sequence). TCRdb names NextSeq 550 as the instrument used. The Human TCR Profiling Kit (MiLaboratory) was used to make UMI-labeled 5' RACE TRB cDNA libraries. The full amount of extracted RNA was used for cDNA synthesis, and the full amount of resulting cDNA was used for PCR amplification. Libraries were prepared in parallel with an identical number of PCR cycles. The authors processed their data as follows. With a requirement of at least two reads per UMI, MIGEC and MiXCR extracted about 52,000 +/- 9,100 unique UMI-labeled TRB cDNA molecules per library. On average, each library contained approximately 40,000 +/- 10,000 functional in-frame TRB CDR3 nucleotide clonotypes without stop codons. After downsampling to 5000 UMI-labeled TRB molecules per sample, diversity metrics, including normalized Shannon-Wiener and Chao1, were computed in VDJtools. VDJtools was used to calculate clonotype-size-weighted physicochemical properties of the central five CDR3 residues, namely interaction energy, strength, volume and Kidera factor 4. The reads went through TCRdb reprocessing, and each CDR3 protein sequence gets one entry with no DNA. The V and J calls come from TCRdb's annotation, not from the publication. The sample has fewer than 95,000 distinct CDR3 sequences on record. Approximately 1.5% of the sample is held by the ten biggest clonotypes.

This record comes from a study of CXCR3-negative and CXCR3-positive naive CD8 T cells (dated by TCRdb to about 2019). Looking at the study overall: In total, about 150 million TRB reads were obtained, corresponding to roughly 1.5 +/- 0.3 million reads per library. For the TRBV-TRBJ cluster analysis, the naive subsets came from roughly 5 donors, while the memory cells came from 3 donors. The diversity and physicochemical repertoire analyses included around 10 donors pooled from two independent experiments. Findings and caveats that apply to the study as a whole: Comparably high repertoire diversity was found in both naive subsets, whereas much lower repertoire diversity was found in memory CD8+ T cells. CXCR3 expression partially decreased after cryopreservation, so most assays used freshly isolated PBMCs. Similar TRBV-TRBJ usage was shown by naive CXCR3-negative and CXCR3-positive cells from the same donor, whereas distinct patterns were shown by memory cells. TRB CDR3s from CXCR3-positive naive cells showed higher hydrophobicity (lower Kidera factor 4), lower energy, and higher strength and volume indices than CXCR3-negative naive cells. Surface CD5, linked to self-reactivity in mice, was comparable between naive subsets; TCR interaction strength was therefore also inferred from TRB CDR3 physicochemical properties.

For each CD8+ T cell subset, flow sorting was done in triplicate, and roughly 330,000 cells per subset went directly into RLT lysis buffer. To keep memory contaminants out, a stringent definition of naive CD8+ T cells was applied: CD45RO-CCR7+CD27+CD95-. Standard density gradient centrifugation was used to isolate peripheral blood mononuclear cells from buffy coats. A FACSAria III was used to flow-sort naive CD8+ T cells into CXCR3-negative and CXCR3-positive populations. Total RNA was extracted from sorted cells using an RNeasy Mini Kit. This receptor was taken from a human donor in good health. Some clones in this sample may be carry-over from other donors' samples. The chain employs TRBV19 and TRBJ2-7. The sample was naive CXCR3- CD8+ T cells from blood. The sample's cell subset or site label, decoded: CD45RO-CCR7+CD27+CD95- naive CD8+ T cells lacking CXCR3 (TNR3-). The CDR3 region has the sequence CASSETTYEQYF.